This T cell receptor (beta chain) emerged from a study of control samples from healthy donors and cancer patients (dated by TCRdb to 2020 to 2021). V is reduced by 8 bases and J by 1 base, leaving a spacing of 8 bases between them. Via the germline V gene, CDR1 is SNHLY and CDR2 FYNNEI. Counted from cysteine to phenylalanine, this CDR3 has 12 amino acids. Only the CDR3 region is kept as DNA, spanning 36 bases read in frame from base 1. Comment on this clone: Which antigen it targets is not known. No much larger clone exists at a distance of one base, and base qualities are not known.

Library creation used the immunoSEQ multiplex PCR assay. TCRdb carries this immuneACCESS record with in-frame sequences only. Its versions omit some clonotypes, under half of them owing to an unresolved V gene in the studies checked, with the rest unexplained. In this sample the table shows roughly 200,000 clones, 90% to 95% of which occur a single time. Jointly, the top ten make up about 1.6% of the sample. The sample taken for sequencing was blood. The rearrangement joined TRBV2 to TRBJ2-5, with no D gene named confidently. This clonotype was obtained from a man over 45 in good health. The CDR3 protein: CASVNSQETQYF. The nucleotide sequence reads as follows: TGTGCCAGCGTAAACAGCCAAGAGACCCAGTACTTC.